Listed here are 21 T cell receptor beta chains from one sample, sequenced in a study of shared clonotypes between healthy human individuals. TCRdb's table, derived via immunoSEQ multiplex PCR, lists solely in-frame clones and lacks some. Of about half a million clones in the sample, about 78% were seen once. Sequenced input: PBMCs. These TCRs come from a middle-aged woman in good health. Some clones in this sample may be carry-over from other donors' samples.

The chain recombines TRBV2 with TRBJ2-5; tentative D call: TRBD1 (5 bases). The CDR3 is 12 residues long. V was cut by 10 bases and J by 4 bases, with 13 bases left in between. Germline CDR1 and CDR2: SNHLY and FYNNEI. CDR3 sequence: CATNLGAETQYF. Written as DNA, the CDR3 is TGTGCCACCAACCTTGGGGCAGAGACCCAGTACTTC.

This clone was found many times. The chain is built from TRBV6-1 and TRBJ2-7, with a tentative D call TRBD1 (5 bases). CDR1 is MNHNS and CDR2 is SASEGT in the germline V gene. V lost 1 base to trimming and J lost 1 base, with 8 bases between them. CDR3 length equals 14 residues. In DNA form, the CDR3 reads TGTGCCAGCAGTGAAGGGGGCGATTCCTACGAGCAGTACTTC. This gives the protein CASSEGGDSYEQYF.

J is TRBJ1-5 and V is TRBV10-2; D may be TRBD1 (5 bases). There are 13 residues in the CDR3. V dropped 6 bases and J dropped 6 bases, with 12 bases sitting between them. CDR1 and CDR2 (germline): WSHSY, SAAADI. The DNA for the CDR3 is TGCGCCAGCAGGGCAGTGGGGGGTCAGCCCCAGCATTTT. Protein product: CASRAVGGQPQHF.

V usage is TRBV2 and J usage is TRBJ1-4; possible D gene TRBD1, 6 bases. The germline CDR1 and CDR2 sequences are SNHLY and FYNNEI. This CDR3 comprises 14 residues. The V and J ends lost 7 bases and 4 bases respectively, with 13 bases between them. The CDR3 coding sequence is TGTGCCAGCAACCAAGGGGGGGGTAATGAAAAACTGTTTTTT. Translating it yields CASNQGGGNEKLFF.

The V and J genes are TRBV15 and TRBJ1-4, with 11 bases aligning to TRBD1. This CDR3 region has 14 residues. Looked up from germline, CDR1 is LNHNV and CDR2 is YYDKDF (reference sequence). Unmatched junction bases numbered 6, after V lost 8 bases and J lost 7 bases. CDR3 region: CATQRDRGSEKLFF. In DNA, the CDR3 is TGTGCCACCCAGCGGGACAGGGGGAGTGAAAAACTGTTTTTT.

The chain joins TRBV10-2 to TRBJ2-5; maybe TRBD1 (5 bases). The J call could be wrong; TRBJ2-7 is a better fit for the DNA end. Germline CDR1 WSHSY, CDR2 SAAADI. The CDR3 has 15 residues. CDR3 sequence reads: CASSELAGPPYEQYF. DNA for the CDR3: TGCGCCAGCAGTGAGCTGGCAGGGCCCCCGTACGAGCAGTACTTC.

The J gene is TRBJ1-3, the V gene TRBV2, with D possibly TRBD1 on 5 matching bases. This CDR3 region has 13 residues. Trimming left V 6 bases short and J 2 bases short, with 8 bases between. CDR1 and CDR2 (germline): SNHLY, FYNNEI. In nucleotides, the CDR3 is TGTGCCAGCAGGGGGGGTACTGGAAACACCATATATTTT. It codes for CASRGGTGNTIYF.

V is TRBV7-2 and J is TRBJ2-2, with TRBD1 matching 7 bases. V dropped 5 bases and J dropped 5; count of bases not matched to a gene: 14. Germline V gene lookup returns CDR1 SGHTA and CDR2 FQGNSA. CDR3 size: 17 residues. The DNA of the CDR3 is TGTGCCAGCAGCCCGAGGCCCCGGGACAGAAGGACCGGGGAGCTGTTTTTT. Amino acid sequence: CASSPRPRDRRTGELFF. Combining the CDR3 with reference TRBV7-2 and TRBJ2-2 gives the whole variable domain GAGVSQSPSNKVTEKGKDVELRCDPISGHTALYWYRQSLGQGLEFLIYFQGNSAPDKSGLPSDRFSAERTGGSVSTLTIQRTQQEDSAVYLCASSPRPRDRRTGELFFGEGSRLTVL.

The gene calls are TRBV7-9 and TRBJ2-5, with D possibly matching TRBD2 (7 bases). This CDR3 region has 15 residues. The V gene's germline CDR1 is SEHNR and CDR2 FQNEAQ (reference sequence). Trimming took 3 bases from V and 2 from J, leaving 13 bases between them. For the CDR3, the DNA is TGTGCCAGCAGCTTCCGAGGGGGGGGGCAAGAGACCCAGTACTTC. It encodes CASSFRGGGQETQYF.

The chain employs TRBV5-4 and TRBJ2-3, with 7 nucleotides matching TRBD1. Germline assignment: CDR1 SGHNT and CDR2 YYREEE (reference sequence). J lost 5 bases, V lost 0 bases, and 12 bases had no gene match. This CDR3 has 17 residues. The CDR3: CASSLGQGPYYQDTQYF. The CDR3 nucleotides read TGTGCCAGCAGCTTGGGACAGGGACCGTATTATCAAGATACGCAGTATTTT.

The V gene is TRBV6-5, the J gene TRBJ2-7, with 7 bases matching TRBD1. The CDR3 loop spans 13 amino acids. With 7 bases clipped from V and 2 bases from J, the junction kept 5 bases outside the gene matches. CDR1 and CDR2 (germline): MNHEY, SVGAGI. The CDR3 DNA sequence: TGTGCCAGCACCGAGACAGGGACCTACGAGCAGTACTTC. This encodes CASTETGTYEQYF.

The rearrangement joins TRBV9 to TRBJ2-3; TRBD2 agrees at 14 bases. The V and J ends lost 4 bases and 4 bases, in that order; junction bases with no gene match: 8. The CDR3 sequence is 17 residues long. CDR1 and CDR2 (germline): SGDLS, YYNGEE. The CDR3 DNA is TGTGCCAGCAGCCCTGGACTAGCGGGAGGATCGGCAGATACGCAGTATTTT. This gives the protein CASSPGLAGGSADTQYF.

This chain connects TRBV4-1 to TRBJ2-7, with 7 nucleotides matching TRBD1. Losses at the gene ends were 4 bases for V and 1 base for J; bases not matched to a gene: 7. The CDR3 has 15 residues. CDR1 is MGHRA and CDR2 is YSYEKL in the germline V gene. For the CDR3, the DNA is TGCGCCAGCAGCCCCGACAGGGATGGTTCCTACGAGCAGTACTTC. This encodes CASSPDRDGSYEQYF.

With respect to this clone: Mismatch with germline at one junction end may stem from a read error. This chain connects TRBV4-1 to TRBJ2-1, with D maybe TRBD1 (5 bases). This CDR3 has 14 residues. The V gene's germline CDR1 is MGHRA and CDR2 YSYEKL. The CDR3 sequence: CASSQAQGKNGQFF. DNA of the CDR3: TGCGCCAGCAGCCAAGCTCAGGGTAAGAATGGGCAGTTCTTC.

The rearrangement joins TRBV5-1 to TRBJ2-5; 10 bases align to TRBD1. Germline values: CDR1 SGHRS, CDR2 YFSETQ. The CDR3 is made up of 15 amino acids. V was pared by 0 bases and J by 4 bases, with 3 bases of the junction left unmatched. The CDR3 loop reads CASSLVGTGAETQYF. CDR3 nucleotides: TGCGCCAGCAGCTTGGTGGGGACAGGGGCAGAGACCCAGTACTTC. Complete variable domain (other parts from reference TRBV5-1 and TRBJ2-5): KAGVTQTPRYLIKTRGQQVTLSCSPISGHRSVSWYQQTPGQGLQFLFEYFSETQRNKGNFPGRFSGRQFSNSRSEMNVSTLELGDSALYLCASSLVGTGAETQYFGPGTRLLVL.

The chain is built from TRBV15 and TRBJ1-1; 8 bases match TRBD1. The V and J ends lost 6 bases and 5 bases, in that order; junction bases with no gene match: 11. The CDR3 is 15 residues long. The germline CDR1 and CDR2 sequences are LNHNV and YYDKDF (reference sequence). CDR3 residues: CATSPTGGPGTEAFF. The CDR3 nucleotides are TGTGCCACCAGTCCAACAGGGGGGCCGGGGACTGAAGCTTTCTTT.

This clone was picked up a small number of times. This chain links TRBV5-1 with TRBJ2-5; 10 positions match TRBD2. Matching the DNA end better, TRBJ2-7 makes the J call doubtful. The CDR3 runs 19 residues. CDR1 SGHRS and CDR2 YFSETQ come from the germline V gene. The CDR3 nucleotides are TGCGCCAGCAGCTTGATCTCGGCTAGCGGGAGTATGACAGATGGCGAGCAGTACTTC. This codes for CASSLISASGSMTDGEQYF.

The table lists this clone with a count of one. The chain employs TRBV5-1 and TRBJ2-2; 8 bases align to TRBD1. V gave up 0 bases and J gave up 3 bases; unmatched junction bases: 4. The CDR3 spans 16 residues. Germline CDR1 SGHRS, CDR2 YFSETQ. The CDR3 DNA is TGCGCCAGCAGCTTGGGTACAGGGGGTTACACCGGGGAGCTGTTTTTT. It codes for CASSLGTGGYTGELFF.

The V gene is TRBV5-1, the J gene TRBJ1-1, with 9 bases fitting TRBD1. With 4 bases clipped from V and 1 base from J, the junction kept 5 bases outside the gene matches. The CDR3 totals 15 residues. Per germline, CDR1 SGHRS and CDR2 YFSETQ. Written as DNA, the CDR3 is TGCGCCAGCAGCCCCGCGGGACAGGGGAACACTGAAGCTTTCTTT. Translated, it gives CASSPAGQGNTEAFF.

A word on this clone: A much bigger clone sits one base away, suggesting this may be a read error. The same CDR3 can be traced to other DNA sequences in this sample. The chain recombines TRBV6-1 with TRBJ1-2, with a possible D match to TRBD1 (5 bases). Per germline, CDR1 MNHNS and CDR2 SASEGT. The CDR3 runs to 13 residues. DNA of the CDR3: TGTGCCAGCAGGGAGACAGCAAACTATGGCTACACTTTC. This codes for CASRETANYGYTF.

The chain couples TRBV19 to TRBJ2-5; 7 bases match TRBD2. This CDR3 has 15 amino acids. Trimming removed 3 bases from V and 4 bases from J; junction bases left unmatched: 8. Germline CDR1 and CDR2: LNHDA and SQIVND (reference sequence). CDR3 bases: TGTGCCAGTAGTATGGGGCAGGGCGGGGGAGAGACCCAGTACTTC. This encodes CASSMGQGGGETQYF. The full variable domain, rest sourced from reference TRBV19 and TRBJ2-5, is DGGITQSPKYLFRKEGQNVTLSCEQNLNHDAMYWYRQDPGQGLRLIYYSQIVNDFQKGDIAEGYSVSREKKESFPLTVTSAQKNPTAFYLCASSMGQGGGETQYFGPGTRLLVL.